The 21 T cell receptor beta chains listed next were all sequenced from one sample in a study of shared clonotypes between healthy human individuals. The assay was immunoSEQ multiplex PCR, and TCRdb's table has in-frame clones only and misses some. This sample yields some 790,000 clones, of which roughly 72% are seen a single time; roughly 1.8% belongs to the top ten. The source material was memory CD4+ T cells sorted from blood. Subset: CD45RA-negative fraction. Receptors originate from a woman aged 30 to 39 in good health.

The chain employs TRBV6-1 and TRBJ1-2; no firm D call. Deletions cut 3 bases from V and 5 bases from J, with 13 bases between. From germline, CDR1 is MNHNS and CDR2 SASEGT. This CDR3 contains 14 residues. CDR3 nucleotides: TGTGCCAGCAGTGATCTGGGGTGGACTTATGGCTACACCTTC. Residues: CASSDLGWTYGYTF.

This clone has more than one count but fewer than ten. CDR3 nucleotides: TGTGCCAGCAGTGAATCTGGGACTAGCGGCACCGGGGAGCTGTTTTTT. This encodes CASSESGTSGTGELFF. V gene TRBV25-1 combines with J gene TRBJ2-2; 11 bases line up with TRBD2. In germline, CDR1 is MGHDK, CDR2 SYGVNS. V was clipped by 1 base and J by 4 bases; unmatched bases: 2. This CDR3 comprises 16 residues.

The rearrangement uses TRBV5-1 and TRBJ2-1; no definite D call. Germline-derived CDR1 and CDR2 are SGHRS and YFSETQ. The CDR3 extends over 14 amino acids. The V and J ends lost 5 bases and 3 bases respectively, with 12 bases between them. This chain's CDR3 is CASRPDGFYNEQFF. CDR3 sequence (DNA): TGCGCCAGCAGGCCCGACGGATTCTACAATGAGCAGTTCTTC.

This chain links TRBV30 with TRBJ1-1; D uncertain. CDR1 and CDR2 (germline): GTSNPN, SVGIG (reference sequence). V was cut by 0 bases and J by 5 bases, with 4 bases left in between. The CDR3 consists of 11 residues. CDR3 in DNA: TGTGCCTGGAGTGTACAAACTGAAGCTTTCTTT. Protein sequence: CAWSVQTEAFF.

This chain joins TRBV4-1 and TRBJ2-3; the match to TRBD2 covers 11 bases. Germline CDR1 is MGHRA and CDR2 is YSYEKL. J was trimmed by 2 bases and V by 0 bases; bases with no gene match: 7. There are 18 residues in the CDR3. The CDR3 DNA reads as TGCGCCAGCAGCCAAGAAAGTCCGACTAGCGGGATCACAGATACGCAGTATTTT. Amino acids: CASSQESPTSGITDTQYF.

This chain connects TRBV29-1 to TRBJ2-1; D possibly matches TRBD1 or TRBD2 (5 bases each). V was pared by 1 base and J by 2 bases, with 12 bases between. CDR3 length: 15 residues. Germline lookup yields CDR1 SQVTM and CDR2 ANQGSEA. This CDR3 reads CSVEVGRGTYNEQFF. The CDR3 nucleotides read TGCAGCGTTGAAGTGGGACGGGGCACCTACAATGAGCAGTTCTTC.

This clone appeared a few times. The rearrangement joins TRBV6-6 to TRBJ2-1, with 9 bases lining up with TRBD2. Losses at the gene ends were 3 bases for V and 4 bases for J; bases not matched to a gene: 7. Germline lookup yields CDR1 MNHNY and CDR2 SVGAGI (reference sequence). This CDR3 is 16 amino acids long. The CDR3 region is CASSYQTSGPYNEQFF. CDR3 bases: TGTGCCAGCAGTTATCAGACTAGCGGACCATACAATGAGCAGTTCTTC.

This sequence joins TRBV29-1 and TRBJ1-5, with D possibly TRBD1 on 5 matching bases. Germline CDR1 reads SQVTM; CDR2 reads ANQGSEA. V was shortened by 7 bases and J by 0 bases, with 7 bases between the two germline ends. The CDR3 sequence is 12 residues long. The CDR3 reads CSAGGSNQPQHF. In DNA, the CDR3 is TGCAGCGCTGGGGGTAGCAATCAGCCCCAGCATTTT.

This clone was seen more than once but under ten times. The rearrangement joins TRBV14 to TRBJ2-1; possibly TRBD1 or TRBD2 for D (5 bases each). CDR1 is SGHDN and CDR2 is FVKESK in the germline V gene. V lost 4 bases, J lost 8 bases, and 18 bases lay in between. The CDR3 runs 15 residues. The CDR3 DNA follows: TGTGCCAGCAGCCCGGGACGCCAAAACCAGGATGAGCAGTTCTTC. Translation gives CASSPGRQNQDEQFF. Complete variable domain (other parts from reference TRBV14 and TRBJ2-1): EAGVTQFPSHSVIEKGQTVTLRCDPISGHDNLYWYRRVMGKEIKFLLHFVKESKQDESGMPNNRFLAERTGGTYSTLKVQPAELEDSGVYFCASSPGRQNQDEQFFGPGTRLTVL.

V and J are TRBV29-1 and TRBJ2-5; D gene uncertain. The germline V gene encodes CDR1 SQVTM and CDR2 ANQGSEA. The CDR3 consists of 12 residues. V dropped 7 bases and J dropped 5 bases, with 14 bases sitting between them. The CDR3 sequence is CSASGGVETQYF. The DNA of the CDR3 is TGCAGCGCATCGGGCGGTGTGGAGACCCAGTACTTC.

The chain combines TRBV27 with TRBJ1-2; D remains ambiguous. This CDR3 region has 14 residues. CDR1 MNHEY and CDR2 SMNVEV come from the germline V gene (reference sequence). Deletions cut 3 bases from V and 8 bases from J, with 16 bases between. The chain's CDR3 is CASSFRHGQGGYTF. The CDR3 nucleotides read TGTGCCAGCAGTTTCCGTCACGGCCAAGGAGGCTACACCTTC.

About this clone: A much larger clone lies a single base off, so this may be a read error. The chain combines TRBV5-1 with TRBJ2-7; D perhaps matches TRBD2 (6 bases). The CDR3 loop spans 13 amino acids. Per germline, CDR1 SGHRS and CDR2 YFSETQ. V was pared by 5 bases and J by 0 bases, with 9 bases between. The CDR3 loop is CASRFSGSYEQYF. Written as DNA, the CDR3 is TGCGCCAGCAGATTTAGCGGCTCCTACGAGCAGTACTTC.

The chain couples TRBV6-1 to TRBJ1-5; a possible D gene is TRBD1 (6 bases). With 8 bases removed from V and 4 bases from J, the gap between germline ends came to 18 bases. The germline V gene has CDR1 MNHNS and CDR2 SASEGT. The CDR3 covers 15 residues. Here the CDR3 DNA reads TGTGCCAGCGCACGGACAGCCCCGGAGAATCAGCCCCAGCATTTT. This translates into CASARTAPENQPQHF.

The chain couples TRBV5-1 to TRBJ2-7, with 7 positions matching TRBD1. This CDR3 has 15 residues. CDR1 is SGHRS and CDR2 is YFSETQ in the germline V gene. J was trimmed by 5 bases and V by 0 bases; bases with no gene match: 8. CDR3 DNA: TGCGCCAGCAGCTTGGTCTCCACAGGGGCAGACGAGCAGTACTTC. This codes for CASSLVSTGADEQYF.

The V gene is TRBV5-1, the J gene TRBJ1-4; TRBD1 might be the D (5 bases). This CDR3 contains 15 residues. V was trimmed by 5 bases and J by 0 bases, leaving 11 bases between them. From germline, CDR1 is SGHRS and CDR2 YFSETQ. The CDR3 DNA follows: TGCGCCAGCAGACTTTCGGGGGCAACTAATGAAAAACTGTTTTTT. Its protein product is CASRLSGATNEKLFF.

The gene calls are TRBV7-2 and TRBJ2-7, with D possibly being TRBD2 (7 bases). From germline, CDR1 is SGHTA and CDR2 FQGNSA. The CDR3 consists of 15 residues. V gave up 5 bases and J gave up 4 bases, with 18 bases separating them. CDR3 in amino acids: CASSHPGGGVYEQYF. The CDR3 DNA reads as TGTGCCAGCAGCCACCCGGGGGGCGGGGTTTACGAGCAGTACTTC.

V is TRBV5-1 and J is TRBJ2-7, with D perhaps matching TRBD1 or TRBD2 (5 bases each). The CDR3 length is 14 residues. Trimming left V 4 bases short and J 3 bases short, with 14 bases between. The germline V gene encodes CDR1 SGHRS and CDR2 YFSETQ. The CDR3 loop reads CASSRDRDGYEQYF. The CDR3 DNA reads TGCGCCAGCAGCCGCGACCGGGACGGCTACGAGCAGTACTTC.

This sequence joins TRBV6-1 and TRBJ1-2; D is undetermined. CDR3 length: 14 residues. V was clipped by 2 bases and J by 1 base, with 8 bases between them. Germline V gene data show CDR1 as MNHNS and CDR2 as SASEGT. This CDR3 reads CASSERAVNYGYTF. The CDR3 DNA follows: TGTGCCAGCAGTGAAAGGGCCGTTAACTATGGCTACACCTTC.

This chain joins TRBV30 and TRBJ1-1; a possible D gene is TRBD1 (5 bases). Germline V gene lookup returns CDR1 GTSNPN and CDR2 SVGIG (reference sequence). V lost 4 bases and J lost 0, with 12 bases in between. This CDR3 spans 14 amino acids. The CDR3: CAWIQKGMNTEAFF. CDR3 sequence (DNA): TGTGCCTGGATTCAGAAGGGGATGAACACTGAAGCTTTCTTT.

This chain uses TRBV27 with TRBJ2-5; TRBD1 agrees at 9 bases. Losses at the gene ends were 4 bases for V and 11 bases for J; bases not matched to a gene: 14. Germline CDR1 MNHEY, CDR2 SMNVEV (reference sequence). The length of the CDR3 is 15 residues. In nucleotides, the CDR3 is TGTGCCAGCAGTTCTCCCGGGACAGGGCTTGGAGAGCAGTACTTC. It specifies CASSSPGTGLGEQYF.

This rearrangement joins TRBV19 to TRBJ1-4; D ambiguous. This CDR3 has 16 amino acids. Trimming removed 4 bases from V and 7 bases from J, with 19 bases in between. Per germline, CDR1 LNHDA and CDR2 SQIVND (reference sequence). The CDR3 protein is CASSTKGRRSGEKLFF. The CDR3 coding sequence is TGTGCCAGTAGTACTAAGGGTCGGCGGTCGGGTGAAAAACTGTTTTTT.